The 18 T cell receptor beta chains listed next were all sequenced from one sample in a study of technical replicates of blood from a few donors. Libraries were prepared by immunoSEQ multiplex PCR; TCRdb keeps only in-frame clonotypes and omits some of them. Of about 93,000 clones listed, nearly 97% are singletons. The sequenced material came from T cells isolated from PBMCs. These receptor sequences come from a human donor in good health.

This clone came up once. The chain combines TRBV4-1 with TRBJ1-5; unclear D gene. Germline loops: CDR1 MGHRA, CDR2 YSYEKL. The CDR3 is 18 amino acids. The V end lost 1 base, the J end lost 0 bases, and 16 bases lay between the germline ends. CDR3 in amino acids: CASSQGRGTAYSNQPQHF. CDR3 bases: TGCGCCAGCAGCCAAGGGCGGGGTACAGCGTATAGCAATCAGCCCCAGCATTTT.

V usage is TRBV4-1 and J usage is TRBJ2-5, with unresolved D. In germline, CDR1 is MGHRA, CDR2 YSYEKL. The CDR3 spans 13 residues. V lost 2 bases, J lost 1 base, and 5 bases lay in between. The CDR3 loop reads CASSQLPQETQYF. The CDR3 coding sequence is TGCGCCAGCAGCCAACTACCCCAAGAGACCCAGTACTTC.

V and J are TRBV30 and TRBJ2-7; TRBD2 matches at 7 bases. After removal of 3 bases from V and 3 bases from J, the junction contained 11 bases not matched to a gene. Germline-derived CDR1 and CDR2 are GTSNPN and SVGIG (reference sequence). The CDR3 has 15 residues. Here the CDR3 reads CAWSLPGLEGYEQYF. For the CDR3, the DNA is TGTGCCTGGAGCCTCCCCGGACTAGAGGGCTACGAGCAGTACTTC.

The chain links TRBV5-6 to TRBJ2-2; D is ambiguous. The V end lost 3 bases, the J end lost 5 bases, and 14 bases lay between the germline ends. The CDR3 extends over 15 amino acids. Germline CDR1 reads SGHDT; CDR2 reads YYEEEE. The CDR3 reads CASSYGYPPTGELFF. CDR3 bases: TGTGCCAGCAGCTACGGTTATCCCCCGACCGGGGAGCTGTTTTTT.

This clone was seen just once. This chain uses TRBV5-4 with TRBJ1-2; D remains unclear. CDR3 length: 14 amino acids. CDR1 and CDR2 from the germline V gene are SGHNT and YYREEE (reference sequence). V dropped 0 bases and J dropped 8 bases, with 14 bases sitting between them. CDR3: CASSLVSGDGGYTF. CDR3 in DNA: TGTGCCAGCAGCTTGGTATCCGGGGATGGCGGCTACACCTTC.

The V gene is TRBV19, the J gene TRBJ1-1; the D is unclear. CDR1 is LNHDA, CDR2 SQIVND, per germline (reference sequence). The CDR3 is 15 residues long. V was cut by 4 bases and J by 1 base, with 13 bases left in between. CDR3 nucleotides: TGTGCCAGTAGTAGGGTAGGTCGCGGGAACACTGAAGCTTTCTTT. Its translation is CASSRVGRGNTEAFF. Supplemented by reference TRBV19 and TRBJ1-1, the full variable domain reads DGGITQSPKYLFRKEGQNVTLSCEQNLNHDAMYWYRQDPGQGLRLIYYSQIVNDFQKGDIAEGYSVSREKKESFPLTVTSAQKNPTAFYLCASSRVGRGNTEAFFGQGTRLTVV.

V usage is TRBV19 and J usage is TRBJ1-4; 9 bases agree with TRBD1. Germline CDR1 and CDR2: LNHDA and SQIVND (reference sequence). V was pared by 0 bases and J by 8 bases, with 10 bases of the junction left unmatched. The CDR3 is 17 residues long. The CDR3 sequence: CASSIERPGQGREKLFF. The CDR3 DNA follows: TGTGCCAGTAGTATAGAAAGACCGGGACAGGGTCGAGAAAAACTGTTTTTT.

This chain connects TRBV5-4 to TRBJ2-1; 11 bases are shared with TRBD2. The CDR3 loop spans 15 amino acids. V was clipped by 1 base and J by 7 bases; unmatched bases: 4. In germline, CDR1 is SGHNT, CDR2 YYREEE (reference sequence). In nucleotides, the CDR3 is TGTGCCAGCAGCTTGCATAGCGGGGGGGCTAATGAGCAGTTCTTC. It encodes CASSLHSGGANEQFF.

The J gene is TRBJ2-3, the V gene TRBV28, with D tentatively TRBD2 (5 bases). The CDR3 consists of 18 residues. Germline V gene lookup returns CDR1 MDHEN and CDR2 SYDVKM. V lost 2 bases to trimming and J lost 2 bases, with 20 bases between them. CDR3 protein: CASSLNSGSKRLTDTQYF. The CDR3 region has the DNA TGTGCCAGCAGTTTAAACTCCGGTAGCAAGCGGCTCACAGATACGCAGTATTTT.

This chain connects TRBV19 to TRBJ2-6, with TRBD1 matching 10 bases. V trimming: 5 bases; J trimming: 0 bases; junction bases outside the gene matches: 7. Germline loops: CDR1 LNHDA, CDR2 SQIVND (reference sequence). The CDR3 length is 18 residues. The CDR3 DNA sequence: TGTGCCAGTAGTGTGCCGGGACAGGGGTTCTCTGGGGCCAACGTCCTGACTTTC. Translating gives CASSVPGQGFSGANVLTF.

Worth noting for this clone: Other DNA sequences in the sample encode the same CDR3. CDR3: CASSLRGNTEAFF. In DNA form, the CDR3 reads TGTGCCAGCAGTTTGAGAGGGAATACTGAAGCTTTCTTT. The gene calls are TRBV27 and TRBJ1-1, with no clear D. CDR1 is MNHEY, CDR2 SMNVEV, per germline (reference sequence). The CDR3 spans 13 residues. V dropped 3 bases and J dropped 5 bases, with 10 bases sitting between them.

The chain combines TRBV18 with TRBJ1-2; 7 bases are a match to TRBD1. Per germline, CDR1 KGHSH and CDR2 LQKENI. Germline trimming cut 1 base from V and 7 bases from J; bases unmatched to any gene: 6. CDR3 length: 14 amino acids. The DNA of the CDR3 is TGTGCCAGCTCACCACGACAGGGAGCGGCTGGCTACACCTTC. It codes for CASSPRQGAAGYTF.

The genes are TRBV29-1 and TRBJ1-1; 7 bases align to TRBD1. Germline values: CDR1 SQVTM, CDR2 ANQGSEA. The CDR3 consists of 14 residues. V lost 7 bases to trimming and J lost 0 bases; unmatched junction nucleotides: 8. The CDR3 DNA sequence: TGCAGCGGCACAGGGGTCAGCATGAACACTGAAGCTTTCTTT. Its translation is CSGTGVSMNTEAFF.

The chain's CDR3 is CASSSNYVTGELFF. The CDR3 DNA reads as TGTGCCAGCAGTTCTAACTATGTGACCGGGGAGCTGTTTTTT. The chain uses TRBV27 and TRBJ2-2; no definite D call. V shed 4 bases and J shed 5 bases, with 11 bases lying between them. The germline V gene has CDR1 MNHEY and CDR2 SMNVEV (reference sequence). This CDR3 spans 14 amino acids.

The V gene is TRBV6-5, the J gene TRBJ2-7; 7 bases are shared with TRBD2. Trimming removed 8 bases from V and 4 bases from J; junction bases left unmatched: 14. The germline CDR1 and CDR2 sequences are MNHEY and SVGAGI. This CDR3 comprises 15 residues. CDR3 protein: CASFGRVGGGYEQYF. In DNA form, the CDR3 reads TGTGCCAGCTTCGGTCGAGTCGGGGGAGGGTACGAGCAGTACTTC.

About this clone: This sample also contains other DNA sequences that code for the same CDR3. The rearrangement links TRBV5-1 to TRBJ2-5; the match to TRBD2 covers 12 bases. CDR3 size: 15 residues. The V segment lost 0 bases and the J segment 3 bases; nucleotides outside the gene matches: 0. The germline CDR1 and CDR2 sequences are SGHRS and YFSETQ. CDR3 bases: TGCGCCAGCAGCTTGGGGACTAGCGGGGAAGAGACCCAGTACTTC. The encoded protein is CASSLGTSGEETQYF.

The chain uses TRBV30 and TRBJ1-1; D is uncertain. CDR1 GTSNPN and CDR2 SVGIG come from the germline V gene (reference sequence). The CDR3 extends over 12 amino acids. V was cut by 2 bases and J by 6 bases, with 10 bases left in between. The CDR3 DNA reads as TGTGCCTGGAGTCCCCCCGCGGCTGAAGCTTTCTTT. Translation: CAWSPPAAEAFF. The full variable domain, with the rest looked up from reference TRBV30 and TRBJ1-1, is SQTIHQWPATLVQPVGSPLSLECTVEGTSNPNLYWYRQAAGRGLQLLFYSVGIGQISSEVPQNLSASRPQDRQFILSSKKLLLSDSGFYLCAWSPPAAEAFFGQGTRLTVV.

The chain combines TRBV27 with TRBJ1-3; D perhaps matches TRBD1 (6 bases). V lost 6 bases, J lost 1 base, and 10 bases lay in between. CDR1 MNHEY and CDR2 SMNVEV come from the germline V gene (reference sequence). The CDR3 contains 14 residues. The CDR3 nucleotides are TGTGCCAGCAGGGGGGCCTTATCTGGAAACACCATATATTTT. It specifies CASRGALSGNTIYF.